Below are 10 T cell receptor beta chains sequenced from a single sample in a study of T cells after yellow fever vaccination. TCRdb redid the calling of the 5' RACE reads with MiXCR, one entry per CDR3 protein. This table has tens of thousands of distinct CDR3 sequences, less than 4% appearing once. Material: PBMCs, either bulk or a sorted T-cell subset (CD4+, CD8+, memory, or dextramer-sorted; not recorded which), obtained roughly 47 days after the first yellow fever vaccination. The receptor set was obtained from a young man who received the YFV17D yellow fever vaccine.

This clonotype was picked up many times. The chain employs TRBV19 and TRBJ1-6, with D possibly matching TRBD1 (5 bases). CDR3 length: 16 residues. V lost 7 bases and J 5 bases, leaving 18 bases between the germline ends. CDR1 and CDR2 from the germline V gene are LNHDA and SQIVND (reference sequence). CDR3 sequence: CASKGLLRANNSPLHF. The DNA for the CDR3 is TGTGCCAGTAAAGGTTTACTCAGGGCGAATAATTCACCCCTCCACTTT. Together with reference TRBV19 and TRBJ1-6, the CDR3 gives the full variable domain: DGGITQSPKYLFRKEGQNVTLSCEQNLNHDAMYWYRQDPGQGLRLIYYSQIVNDFQKGDIAEGYSVSREKKESFPLTVTSAQKNPTAFYLCASKGLLRANNSPLHFGNGTRLTVT.

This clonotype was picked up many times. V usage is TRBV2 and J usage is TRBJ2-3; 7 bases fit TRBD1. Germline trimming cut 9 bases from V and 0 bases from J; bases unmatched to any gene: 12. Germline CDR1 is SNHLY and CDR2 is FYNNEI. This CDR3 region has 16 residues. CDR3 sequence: CARWDSTLSSTDTQYF. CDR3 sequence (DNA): TGTGCCAGATGGGACAGCACATTATCTAGCACAGATACGCAGTATTTT.

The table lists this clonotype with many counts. In nucleotides, the CDR3 is TGTGCCAGCATGGACAGGGGGCGCGGGGAGCTGTTTTTT. Its protein product is CASMDRGRGELFF. The chain uses TRBV6-5 and TRBJ2-2; 11 bases fit TRBD1. V was pared by 7 bases and J by 7 bases, with 2 bases of the junction left unmatched. The length of the CDR3 is 13 residues. CDR1 MNHEY and CDR2 SVGAGI come from the germline V gene.

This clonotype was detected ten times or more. CDR3 DNA: TGTGCCAGCCGAGGAAGGGACATGAACACTGAAGCTTTCTTT. It encodes CASRGRDMNTEAFF. The rearrangement links TRBV7-2 to TRBJ1-1, with D possibly being TRBD1 (6 bases). Between the trimmed V and J ends, which lost 8 bases and 0 bases, there was a span of 13 bases. The CDR3 covers 14 residues. Germline CDR1 SGHTA, CDR2 FQGNSA.

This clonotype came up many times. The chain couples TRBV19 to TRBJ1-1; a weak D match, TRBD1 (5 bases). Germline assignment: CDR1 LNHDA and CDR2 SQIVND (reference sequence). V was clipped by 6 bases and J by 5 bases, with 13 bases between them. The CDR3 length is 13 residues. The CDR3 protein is CASRTQGLTEAFF. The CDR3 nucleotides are TGTGCCAGTAGGACCCAGGGTCTGACTGAAGCTTTCTTT.

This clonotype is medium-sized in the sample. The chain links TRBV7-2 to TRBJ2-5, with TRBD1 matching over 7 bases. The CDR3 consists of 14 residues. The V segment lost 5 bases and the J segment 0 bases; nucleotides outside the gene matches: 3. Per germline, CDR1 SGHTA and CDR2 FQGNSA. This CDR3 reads CASSRDRDQETQYF. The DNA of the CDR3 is TGTGCCAGCAGCAGAGACAGGGACCAAGAGACCCAGTACTTC.

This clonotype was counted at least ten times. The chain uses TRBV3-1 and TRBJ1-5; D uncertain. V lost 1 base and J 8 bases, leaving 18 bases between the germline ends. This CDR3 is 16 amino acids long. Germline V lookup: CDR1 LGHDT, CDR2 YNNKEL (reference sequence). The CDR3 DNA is TGTGCCAGCAGCCAAGGGCGCGGCCCGGCGCAGGAGCCCCAGCATTTT. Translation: CASSQGRGPAQEPQHF.

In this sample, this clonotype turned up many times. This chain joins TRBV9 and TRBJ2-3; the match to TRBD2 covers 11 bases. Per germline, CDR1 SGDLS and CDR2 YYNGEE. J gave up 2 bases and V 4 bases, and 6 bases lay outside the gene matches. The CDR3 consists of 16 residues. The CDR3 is CASSPLAGADTDTQYF. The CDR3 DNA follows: TGTGCCAGCAGCCCACTAGCGGGGGCCGACACAGATACGCAGTATTTT.

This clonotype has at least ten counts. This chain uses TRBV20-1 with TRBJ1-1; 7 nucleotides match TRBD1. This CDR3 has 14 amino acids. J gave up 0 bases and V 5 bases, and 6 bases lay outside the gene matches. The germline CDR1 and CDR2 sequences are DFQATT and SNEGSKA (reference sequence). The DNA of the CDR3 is TGCAGTGCTCGATCCGGGACAGTGAACACTGAAGCTTTCTTT. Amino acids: CSARSGTVNTEAFF.

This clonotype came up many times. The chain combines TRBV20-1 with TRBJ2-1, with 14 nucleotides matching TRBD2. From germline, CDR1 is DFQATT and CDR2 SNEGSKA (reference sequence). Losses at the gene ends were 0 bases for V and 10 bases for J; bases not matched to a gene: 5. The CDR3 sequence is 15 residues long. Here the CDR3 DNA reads TGCAGTGCTAGAGACGGGACTAGCGGGGGTGGCGAGCAGTTCTTC. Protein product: CSARDGTSGGGEQFF.